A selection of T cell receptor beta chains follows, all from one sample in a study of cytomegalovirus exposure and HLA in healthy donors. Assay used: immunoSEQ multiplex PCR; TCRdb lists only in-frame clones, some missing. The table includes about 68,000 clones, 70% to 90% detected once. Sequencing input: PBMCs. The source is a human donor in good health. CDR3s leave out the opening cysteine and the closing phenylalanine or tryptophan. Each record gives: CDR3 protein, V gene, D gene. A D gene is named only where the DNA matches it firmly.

CDR3: ASSILAGARSGGQNIQY; V: TRBV5-4; D: TRBD2
CDR3: ASTGDRYEQY; V: TRBV6-5; D: TRBD1
CDR3: ASSRGGFGSNEQF; V: TRBV19; D: -
CDR3: ASSLALGSGNTIY; V: TRBV7-8; D: -
CDR3: ASSLDLLAASTDTQY; V: TRBV11-2; D: TRBD2
CDR3: ASSGPGTMIGELF; V: TRBV6-1; D: TRBD2
CDR3: ASSEEEPRRF; V: TRBV2; D: -
CDR3: ASSRTAVGLYSNQPQH; V: TRBV11-2; D: -
CDR3: SVDGNYGYT; V: TRBV29-1; D: -
CDR3: ASSMAGNPGQPQH; V: TRBV19; D: -
CDR3: ASSLTSESTDTQY; V: TRBV5-4; D: TRBD2
CDR3: ASSLSIGTGVDEQF; V: TRBV5-8; D: TRBD1
CDR3: ASSLRSAVEQF; V: TRBV19; D: -
CDR3: ASSLGAGTKNIQY; V: TRBV5-6; D: -
CDR3: ASSLIPLNQPQH; V: TRBV7-2; D: -
CDR3: ASSFGQGLAGGGYIQY; V: TRBV5-8; D: TRBD2
CDR3: ASSPTGTNYGYT; V: TRBV19; D: -
CDR3: ASSSMTGPSEQY; V: TRBV6-1; D: -
CDR3: ASSLGGRVGPNQPQH; V: TRBV5-4; D: -
CDR3: ASSQGAVGSEAF; V: TRBV11-3; D: TRBD1
CDR3: ASRASGGPTDTQY; V: TRBV27; D: TRBD2
CDR3: ATIAGGVNEQF; V: TRBV2; D: TRBD2
CDR3: ASSQTQGPHY; V: TRBV6-1; D: -
CDR3: ASSSFQGERDTQY; V: TRBV5-6; D: -
CDR3: ASSMLPRTSQGYEQY; V: TRBV11-3; D: TRBD2
CDR3: ASSFSPSGGAVNEQF; V: TRBV5-1; D: TRBD2
CDR3: ASGKTRLETQY; V: TRBV27; D: -
CDR3: ASSYDRFPYGYT; V: TRBV6-5; D: -
CDR3: ASTGTINQPQH; V: TRBV19; D: -
CDR3: ASWGGSQGGYGYT; V: TRBV6-5; D: TRBD1
CDR3: ASSVGQGAEGYT; V: TRBV5-1; D: TRBD1
CDR3: ASEINEKLF; V: TRBV7-9; D: -
CDR3: ASSPYGTGGYSNQPQH; V: TRBV18; D: TRBD1
CDR3: ASSSLGTASGNTIY; V: TRBV7-8; D: TRBD1
CDR3: AIKSGGARSSYNEQF; V: TRBV10-3; D: -
CDR3: ASSSDSPTPLH; V: TRBV7-9; D: -
CDR3: ASSRGQRIEQY; V: TRBV5-4; D: -
CDR3: SVVFQGRRETQY; V: TRBV29-1; D: -
CDR3: ASSRVTGLPTGYT; V: TRBV19; D: -
CDR3: ASSKETGNTQY; V: TRBV21-1; D: -
CDR3: ASSSMGGLTDTQY; V: TRBV6-6; D: -
CDR3: ASSPLPQDNPYEQY; V: TRBV18; D: -
CDR3: ASSPLRGSGSYNEQF; V: TRBV18; D: -
CDR3: ASSPGGQGSEKLF; V: TRBV18; D: TRBD1
CDR3: ASSSLPGQGSSNQPQH; V: TRBV18; D: TRBD1
CDR3: ASSLRQGDRDTQY; V: TRBV19; D: TRBD1
CDR3: ASSLGRGTMNTEAF; V: TRBV7-9; D: -
CDR3: ASSSPSPGLAPSTSTWDTQY; V: TRBV19; D: TRBD2
CDR3: ASSSLTGTGSNIQY; V: TRBV5-1; D: TRBD1
CDR3: AIRSTQGTEAF; V: TRBV10-3; D: -
CDR3: ASSSPDSNEKLF; V: TRBV7-6; D: -
CDR3: ASSPDRSRGYP; V: TRBV7-3; D: TRBD1
CDR3: ASSPSVDTQY; V: TRBV6-6; D: -